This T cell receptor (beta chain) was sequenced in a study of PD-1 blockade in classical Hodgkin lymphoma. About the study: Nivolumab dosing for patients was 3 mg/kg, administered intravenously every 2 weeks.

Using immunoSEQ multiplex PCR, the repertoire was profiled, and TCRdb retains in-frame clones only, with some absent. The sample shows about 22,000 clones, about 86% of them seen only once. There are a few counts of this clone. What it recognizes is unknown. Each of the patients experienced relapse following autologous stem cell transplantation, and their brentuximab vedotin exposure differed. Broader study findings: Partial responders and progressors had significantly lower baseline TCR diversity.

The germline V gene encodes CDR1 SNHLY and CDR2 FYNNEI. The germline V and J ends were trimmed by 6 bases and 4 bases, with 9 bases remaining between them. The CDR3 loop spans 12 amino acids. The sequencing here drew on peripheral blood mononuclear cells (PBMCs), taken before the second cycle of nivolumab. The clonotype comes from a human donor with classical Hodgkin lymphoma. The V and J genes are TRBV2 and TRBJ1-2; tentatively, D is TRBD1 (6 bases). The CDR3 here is CASREQGYGYTF. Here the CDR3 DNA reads TGTGCCAGCAGGGAACAGGGCTATGGCTACACCTTC.